The subject of this entry is one T cell receptor (beta chain). Patients with Susac syndrome met the recently defined diagnostic criteria for definite or probable disease. V was clipped by 3 bases and J by 6 bases, with 6 bases between them. Germline V gene data show CDR1 as LNHDA and CDR2 as SQIVND (reference sequence). The CDR3 spans 12 residues. When the RNA was reverse transcribed, random hexamers were used with an input of 0.5 to 1 ug. TCRdb recomputed calls from the immunoSEQ multiplex PCR reads with MiXCR, one row per CDR3 protein. The data show about 190,000 distinct CDR3 sequences, 95% seen once. This sample was taken from a study of CD8 T cells in Susac syndrome.

Input material: CD8+ T cells from PBMCs. This chain links TRBV19 with TRBJ1-5; D is unresolved. This TCR was sampled from a human donor with Susac syndrome. The CDR3: CASSIWGQPQHF. CDR3 coding DNA: TGTGCCAGTAGTATTTGGGGTCAGCCCCAGCATTTT.